What follows describes a single TCR beta chain. Its antigen is unknown. No base quality information exists; no much larger clone differs at one position. The data were taken from a study of blood T cell repertoires in COVID-19 (TCRdb year 2020). Study-level background: Samples from collaborators originated in the United States, Italy and Spain and spanned both the acute and convalescent phases of COVID-19. The material from the prospective study consisted of cDNA or gDNA derived from T cells, B-cell-depleted T cells, or PBMCs. The dataset comprised deeply sampled blood TCRbeta repertoires from subjects exposed to, actively infected with, or recovered from COVID-19. The repertoires were released in a freely available public database meant as a resource for research on the immune response to SARS-CoV-2. Samples came from the ongoing ImmuneRACE study (first 160 participants) plus 1,254 subjects from 6 global collaborators. The sample metadata nearly always contained a de-identified subject ID, COVID-19 status, age in years and sex. Where HLA class I and class II types were available, the types were taken from metadata supplied by the sample provider, not from assay-based typing. What the authors observed across the whole study: The amount of clinical and demographic metadata varied by source and participant and was provided uncurated.

The immunoSEQ Assay, a bias-controlled multiplex PCR, was used to amplify TCRbeta CDR3 regions from genomic DNA. In the paper's pipeline: The number of nucleated cells in each sample was estimated from the amplification of reference gene primers within the assay. Sequence reads were collapsed and filtered to measure the absolute abundance of every unique TCRbeta CDR3 rearrangement. For each sample, productive Simpson clonality was calculated as the square root of Simpson's diversity index over productive rearrangements. In its TCRdb copy, this immuneACCESS table keeps in-frame sequences only and misses some clones. Where compared with another copy, unresolved V genes explain less than half of these, and the others have no known cause. V and J calls and clone size come straight from that table; D and trimming were deduced from the DNA. This sample has 200,000 to 250,000 clones in its table, and 82% of those were observed once. The biggest ten clones account for 5.2% of the sample.

The CDR3 sequence holds 14 residues, the cysteine and phenylalanine included. Solely the CDR3 DNA is kept, with 42 bases framed from the first base. V has 6 bases trimmed and J has 4 bases trimmed; junction bases matching no gene number 4. Taken from the germline V gene, the CDR1 and CDR2 loops are MDHEN and SYDVKM. One collaborating source in Seattle enrolled patients during active infection and followed them longitudinally through the course of disease. The collaborating institutions used their own protocols to collect whole blood in K2EDTA tubes. For TCRbeta analysis, collaborators shipped samples as frozen whole blood, isolated PBMCs, or DNA extracted from either of those sample types.

Input material: peripheral blood. This receptor chain uses TRBV28 and TRBJ2-3; 10 central bases correspond to TRBD1. This TCR derives from a woman between 65 and 79 years old with COVID-19, enrolled during active disease. The sequence in DNA is TGTGCCAGCAGGGGACAGGGGATGGCAGATACGCAGTATTTT. Translation gives CASRGQGMADTQYF.